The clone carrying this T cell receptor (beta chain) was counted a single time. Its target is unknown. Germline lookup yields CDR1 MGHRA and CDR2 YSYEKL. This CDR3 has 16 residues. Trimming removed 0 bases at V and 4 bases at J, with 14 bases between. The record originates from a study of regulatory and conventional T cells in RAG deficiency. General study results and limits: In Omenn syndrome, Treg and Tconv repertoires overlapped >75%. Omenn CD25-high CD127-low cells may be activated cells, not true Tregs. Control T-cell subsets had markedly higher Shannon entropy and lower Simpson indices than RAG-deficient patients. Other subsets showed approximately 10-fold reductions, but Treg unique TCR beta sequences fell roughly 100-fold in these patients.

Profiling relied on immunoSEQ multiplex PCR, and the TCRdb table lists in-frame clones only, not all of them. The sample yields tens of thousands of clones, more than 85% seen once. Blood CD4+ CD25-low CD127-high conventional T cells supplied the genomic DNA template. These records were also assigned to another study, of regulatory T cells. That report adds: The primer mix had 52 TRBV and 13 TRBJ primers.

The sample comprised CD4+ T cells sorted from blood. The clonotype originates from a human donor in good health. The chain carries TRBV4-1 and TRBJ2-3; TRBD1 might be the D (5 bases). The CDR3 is CASSQDRARESDTQYF. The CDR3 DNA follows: TGCGCCAGCAGCCAAGATAGGGCCAGGGAATCAGATACGCAGTATTTT.